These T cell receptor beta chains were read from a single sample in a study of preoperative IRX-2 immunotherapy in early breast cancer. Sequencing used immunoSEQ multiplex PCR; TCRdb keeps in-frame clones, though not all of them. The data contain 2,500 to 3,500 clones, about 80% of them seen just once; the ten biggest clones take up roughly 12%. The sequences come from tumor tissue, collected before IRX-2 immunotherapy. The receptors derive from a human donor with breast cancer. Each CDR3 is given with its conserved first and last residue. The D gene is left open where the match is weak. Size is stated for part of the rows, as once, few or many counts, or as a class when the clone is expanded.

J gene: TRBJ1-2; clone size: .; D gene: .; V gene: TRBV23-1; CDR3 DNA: TGCGCCAGCAGCTTGGTGTGGGGCTCTGGCTACACCTTC; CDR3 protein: CASSLVWGSGYTF
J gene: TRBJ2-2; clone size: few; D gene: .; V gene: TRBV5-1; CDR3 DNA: TGCGCCAGCATCCCGGACGAGAACACCGGGGAGCTGTTTTTT; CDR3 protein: CASIPDENTGELFF
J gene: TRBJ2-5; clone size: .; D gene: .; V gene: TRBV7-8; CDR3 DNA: TGTGCCAGCAGCTTAGATGGCAGGGAGACCCAGTACTTC; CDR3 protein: CASSLDGRETQYF
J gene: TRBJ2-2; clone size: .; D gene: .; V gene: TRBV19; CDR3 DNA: TGTGCCAGTAGTATAGTTGCCGGGGAGCTGTTTTTT; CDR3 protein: CASSIVAGELFF
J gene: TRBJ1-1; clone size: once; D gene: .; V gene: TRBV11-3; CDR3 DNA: TGTGCCAGCAGCACCTGGGACAAGCATTGGACTGAAGCTTTCTTT; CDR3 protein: CASSTWDKHWTEAFF
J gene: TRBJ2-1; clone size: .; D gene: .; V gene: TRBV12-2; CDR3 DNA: TGTGCCACCGCGGAGGCGGGAGGGTACTACAATGAGCAGTTCTTC; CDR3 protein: CATAEAGGYYNEQFF
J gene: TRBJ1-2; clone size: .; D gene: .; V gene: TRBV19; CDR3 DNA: TGTGCCAGTAGTATCGGTTATTCTAGCGGCTACACCTTC; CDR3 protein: CASSIGYSSGYTF
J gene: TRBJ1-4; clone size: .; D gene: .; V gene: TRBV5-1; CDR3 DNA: TGCGCCAGCAGCTTGGCCGGGAGGGACGAGGAAAAACTGTTTTTT; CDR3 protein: CASSLAGRDEEKLFF
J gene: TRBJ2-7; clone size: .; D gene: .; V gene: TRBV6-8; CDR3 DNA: TGTGCCAGCGAAAGGAGTTACAAATACGAGCAGTACTTC; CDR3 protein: CASERSYKYEQYF
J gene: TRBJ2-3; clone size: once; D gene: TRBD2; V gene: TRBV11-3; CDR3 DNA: TGTGCCAGCAGGCCCAAAGCGGGGCCCCCCACAGATACGCAGTATTTT; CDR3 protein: CASRPKAGPPTDTQYF
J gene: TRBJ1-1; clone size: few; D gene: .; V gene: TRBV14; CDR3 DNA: TGTGCCAGCAGCCTAAGACGGGGGGCGAACACTGAAGCTTTCTTT; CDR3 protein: CASSLRRGANTEAFF
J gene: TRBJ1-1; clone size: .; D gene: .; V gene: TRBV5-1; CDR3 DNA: TGCGCCAGCAGCTTGGCGGACAGGAACACTGAAGCTTTCTTT; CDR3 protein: CASSLADRNTEAFF
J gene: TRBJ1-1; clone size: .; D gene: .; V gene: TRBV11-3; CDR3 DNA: TGTGCCAGCAGCTCCCGTTGGGGGAGCACTGAAGCTTTCTTT; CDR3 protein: CASSSRWGSTEAFF
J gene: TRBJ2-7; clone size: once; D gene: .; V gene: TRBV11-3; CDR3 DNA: TGTGCCAGCAGCCGTGGGGAGCGCTACGGGTACGAGCAGTACTTC; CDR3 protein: CASSRGERYGYEQYF
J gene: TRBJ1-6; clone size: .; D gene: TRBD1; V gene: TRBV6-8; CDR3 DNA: TGTGCCAGCACCACGACAGGGTCTAATTCACCCCTCCACTTT; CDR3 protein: CASTTTGSNSPLHF
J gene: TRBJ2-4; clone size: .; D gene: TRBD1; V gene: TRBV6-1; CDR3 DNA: TGTGCCATCAGTGAAGGGGACAGGGGGGCCCTCGGCATTCAGTACTTC; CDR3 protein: CAISEGDRGALGIQYF
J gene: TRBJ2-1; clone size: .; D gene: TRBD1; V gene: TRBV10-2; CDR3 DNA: TGCGCCGCCGAGACAGGGGAGAAGAATGAGCAGTTCTTC; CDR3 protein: CAAETGEKNEQFF
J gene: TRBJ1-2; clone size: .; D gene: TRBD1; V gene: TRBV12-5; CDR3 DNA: TGTGCCAGAGGGACAGCCAACTATGGCTACACCTTC; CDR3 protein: CARGTANYGYTF
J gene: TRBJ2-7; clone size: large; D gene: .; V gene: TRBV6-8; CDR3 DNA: TGTGCCAGCAGTTACTCTCAGGGGTCCGGAGGCGAGCAGTACTTC; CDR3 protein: CASSYSQGSGGEQYF
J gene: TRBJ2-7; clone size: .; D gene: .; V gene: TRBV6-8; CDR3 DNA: TGTGCCAGCAGTTACTCGTTTGGGGGGCCGTACGAGCAGTACTTC; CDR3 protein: CASSYSFGGPYEQYF
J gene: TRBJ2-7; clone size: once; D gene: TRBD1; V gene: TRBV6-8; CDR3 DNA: TGTGCCAGCAGATCCGGGACAGGGCTCTACGAGCAGTACTTC; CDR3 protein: CASRSGTGLYEQYF
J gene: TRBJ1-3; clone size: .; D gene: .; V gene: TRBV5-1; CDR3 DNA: TGCGCCAGCAGCCCGGATGGCGTCGGAAACACCATATATTTT; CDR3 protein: CASSPDGVGNTIYF
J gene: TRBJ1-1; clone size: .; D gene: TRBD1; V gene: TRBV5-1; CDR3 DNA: TGCGCCAGCAGCCCGGACAGGGGAGGGACTGAAGCTTTCTTT; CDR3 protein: CASSPDRGGTEAFF
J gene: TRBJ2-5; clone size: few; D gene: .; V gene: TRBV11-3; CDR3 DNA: TGTGCCAGCAGCTTAGTATTTGACAGCCAAGAGACCCAGTACTTC; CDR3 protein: CASSLVFDSQETQYF
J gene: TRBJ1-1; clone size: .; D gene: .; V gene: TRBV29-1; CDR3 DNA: TGCAGCGTTGAAATAGGATACACTGAAGCTTTCTTT; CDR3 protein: CSVEIGYTEAFF
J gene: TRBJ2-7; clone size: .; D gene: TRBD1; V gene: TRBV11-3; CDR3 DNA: TGTGCCAGCAGCTTGGGGACAGCTTACTACGAGCAGTACTTC; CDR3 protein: CASSLGTAYYEQYF
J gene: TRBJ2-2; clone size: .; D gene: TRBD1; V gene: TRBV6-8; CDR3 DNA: TGTGCCAGCAGCGGGACAGCGAACACCGGGGAGCTGTTTTTT; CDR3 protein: CASSGTANTGELFF
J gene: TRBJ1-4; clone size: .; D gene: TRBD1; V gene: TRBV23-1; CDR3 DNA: TGCGCCAGCAGCCCAGGACAGGTCTCCCAGGGGAATGAAAAACTGTTTTTT; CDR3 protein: CASSPGQVSQGNEKLFF
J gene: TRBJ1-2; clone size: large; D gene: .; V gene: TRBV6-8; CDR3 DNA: TGTGCCAGCACTCCTGGCTTCGGAGGCTATGGCTACACCTTC; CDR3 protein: CASTPGFGGYGYTF
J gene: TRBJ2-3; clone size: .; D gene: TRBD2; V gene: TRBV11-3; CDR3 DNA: TGTGCCAGCAGCTTGAGTAGCGGGAGCCCAGATACGCAGTATTTT; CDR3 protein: CASSLSSGSPDTQYF
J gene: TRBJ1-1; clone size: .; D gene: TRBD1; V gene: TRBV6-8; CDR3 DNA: TGTGCCTCTGGGGGGACAGCGAACACTGAAGCTTTCTTT; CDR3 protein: CASGGTANTEAFF
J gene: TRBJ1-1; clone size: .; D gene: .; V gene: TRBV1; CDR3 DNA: TGCGCCAGCAGCCAAGGACAGGGGGCGCGTATGAACACTGAAGCTTTCTTT; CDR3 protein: CASSQGQGARMNTEAFF
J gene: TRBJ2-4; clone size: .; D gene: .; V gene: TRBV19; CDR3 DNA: TGTGCCAGTAACCTCCACCCGTGGCACATTCAGTACTTC; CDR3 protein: CASNLHPWHIQYF
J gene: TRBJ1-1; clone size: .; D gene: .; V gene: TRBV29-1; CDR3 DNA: TGCAGTCACGCGCGCGACCAGAACACTGAAGCTTTCTTT; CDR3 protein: CSHARDQNTEAFF
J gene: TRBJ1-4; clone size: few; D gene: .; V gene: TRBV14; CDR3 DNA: TGTGCCAGCAGCCAAGGCACAGCAACTAATGAAAAACTGTTTTTT; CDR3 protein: CASSQGTATNEKLFF
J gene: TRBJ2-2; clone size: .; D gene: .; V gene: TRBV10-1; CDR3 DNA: TGCGCCAGCATGGAGGGGATTTCGAACACCGGGGAGCTGTTTTTT; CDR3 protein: CASMEGISNTGELFF
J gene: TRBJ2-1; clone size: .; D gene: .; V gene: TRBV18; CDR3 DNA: TGTGCCAGCTTGGACGCGAGGGCCGACAATGAGCAGTTCTTC; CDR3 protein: CASLDARADNEQFF
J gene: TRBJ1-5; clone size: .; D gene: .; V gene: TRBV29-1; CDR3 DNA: TGCAGCGTTGTGGGGGACCCGACAAAGCCCCAGCATTTT; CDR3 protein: CSVVGDPTKPQHF
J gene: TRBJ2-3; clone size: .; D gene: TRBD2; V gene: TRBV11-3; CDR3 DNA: TGTGCCAGCAGCCCCCGTAGCGGGAGGGCCCGTAGCACAGATACGCAGTATTTT; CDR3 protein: CASSPRSGRARSTDTQYF